What follows are 27 T cell receptor beta chains derived from one specimen sequenced in a study of human T cells and chemical hapten exposure. Time point described: patch test 1, 2 weeks after DPC sensitization. Documented treatment: therapeutic diphenylcyclopropenone sensitization with weekly scalp DPC. A single record per CDR3 protein comes from TCRdb applying MiXCR to the RACE reads. The repertoire includes roughly 380,000 distinct CDR3 sequences, around 4.8% of them detected once, and over 2% sits in the top ten. This specimen was whole blood, taken in connection with sensitization to the hapten diphenylcyclopropenone (DPC). The receptors derive from a woman aged 45-60 years with alopecia areata. Some clones in this sample may be carry-over from other donors' samples.

This clonotype was recorded at least ten times. The V gene is TRBV7-2, the J gene TRBJ2-1, with D unresolved. V lost 2 bases and J lost 2, with 4 bases in between. This CDR3 comprises 13 residues. CDR1 is SGHTA, CDR2 FQGNSA, per germline. CDR3 DNA: TGTGCCAGCAGCTTAAAACCCTACAATGAGCAGTTCTTC. The encoded protein is CASSLKPYNEQFF.

This clonotype has just a few counts. The rearrangement uses TRBV24-1 and TRBJ1-5; D is uncertain. Germline V gene data show CDR1 as KGHDR and CDR2 as SFDVKD. V was cut by 8 bases and J by 6 bases, with 4 bases left in between. The CDR3 runs 10 residues. CDR3 in amino acids: CATNAQPQHF. The DNA for the CDR3 is TGTGCCACCAATGCTCAGCCCCAGCATTTT.

This clonotype was recorded a few times. The chain employs TRBV5-1 and TRBJ2-5, with 8 bases that match TRBD1. There are 16 residues in the CDR3. In germline, CDR1 is SGHRS, CDR2 YFSETQ. V gave up 2 bases and J gave up 4 bases; unmatched junction bases: 10. For the CDR3, the DNA is TGCGCCAGCAGCTTCTCCACGGACAGGGTGACAGAGACCCAGTACTTC. As protein: CASSFSTDRVTETQYF.

This clonotype was observed many times. The genes are TRBV29-1 and TRBJ2-3; TRBD2 matches at 11 bases. CDR1 and CDR2 from the germline V gene are SQVTM and ANQGSEA. This CDR3 has 15 amino acids. V lost 7 bases, J lost 4 bases, and 10 bases stayed unmatched. CDR3 protein: CSADDSGREPDTQYF. Written as DNA, the CDR3 is TGCAGCGCGGATGATAGCGGGAGGGAACCAGATACGCAGTATTTT.

The table lists this clonotype with many counts. The V and J genes are TRBV30 and TRBJ2-5, with a possible D match to TRBD2 (6 bases). Germline lookup yields CDR1 GTSNPN and CDR2 SVGIG (reference sequence). The CDR3 length is 13 residues. V gave up 1 base and J gave up 7 bases, with 13 bases separating them. CDR3 sequence: CAWSGGGAGTQYF. For the CDR3, the DNA is TGTGCCTGGAGTGGTGGCGGGGCTGGGACCCAGTACTTC.

This clonotype was found many times. V is TRBV5-1 and J is TRBJ2-7; 9 nucleotides line up with TRBD2. V lost 0 bases to trimming and J lost 0 bases; unmatched junction nucleotides: 1. Looked up from germline, CDR1 is SGHRS and CDR2 is YFSETQ. The CDR3 extends over 15 amino acids. CDR3 in DNA: TGCGCCAGCAGCTTGGAGACTAGCGGCTCCTACGAGCAGTACTTC. Translated: CASSLETSGSYEQYF.

This clonotype was seen repeatedly, ten times or more. CDR3 bases: TGTGCCAGCAGCGGTGAAGTAACGCCGGGACGGGATTATGGCTACACCTTC. Encoded protein: CASSGEVTPGRDYGYTF. V is TRBV9 and J is TRBJ1-2; tentatively, D is TRBD1 (5 bases). Trimming left V 3 bases short and J 5 bases short, with 23 bases between. CDR1 and CDR2 from the germline V gene are SGDLS and YYNGEE. This CDR3 is 17 amino acids long.

V usage is TRBV12-3 or TRBV12-4 and J usage is TRBJ2-1; D is ambiguous. There are 12 residues in the CDR3. The germline V and J ends were trimmed by 5 bases and 6 bases, with 8 bases remaining between them. CDR3 sequence (DNA): TGTGCCAGCAGTCCGTGGAGCAATGAGCAGTTCTTC. Amino acid sequence: CASSPWSNEQFF.

This clonotype was detected many times. The chain employs TRBV7-2 and TRBJ2-3; the D is unclear. The CDR3 runs to 12 residues. Germline V CDR1 and CDR2: SGHTA, FQGNSA. V lost 6 bases, J lost 4 bases, and 8 bases lay in between. In DNA form, the CDR3 reads TGTGCCAGCAGATTTAGGTCAGATACGCAGTATTTT. Residues: CASRFRSDTQYF.

There are a few counts of this clonotype. The rearrangement joins TRBV6-1 to TRBJ1-4; the D gene is possibly TRBD1 (5 bases). Germline V gene lookup returns CDR1 MNHNS and CDR2 SASEGT. CDR3 size: 18 residues. Trimming shortened V by 2 bases and J by 0 bases, and 16 bases separated the two germline ends. This CDR3 is CASSEWGSNGATNEKLFF. The CDR3 nucleotides read TGTGCCAGCAGTGAATGGGGGTCAAACGGTGCAACTAATGAAAAACTGTTTTTT.

A few counts support this clonotype. The J gene is TRBJ2-3, the V gene TRBV20-1, with no clear D. The V end was cut by 0 bases, the J end by 11 bases, with 12 bases between. This CDR3 region has 12 residues. CDR1 is DFQATT and CDR2 is SNEGSKA in the germline V gene (reference sequence). The CDR3: CSARDADLRQYF. The CDR3 bases are TGCAGTGCTAGAGATGCGGACCTGAGGCAGTATTTT.

This clonotype was counted ten times or more. V gene TRBV10-2 combines with J gene TRBJ2-1, with D perhaps TRBD1 or TRBD2 (5 bases each). The CDR3 has 12 residues. CDR1 is WSHSY and CDR2 is SAAADI in the germline V gene. The V end was cut by 1 base, the J end by 7 bases, with 5 bases between. The CDR3 DNA is TGCGCCAGCAGTGAGTGGGGGAATGAGCAGTTCTTC. It yields the protein CASSEWGNEQFF.

This clonotype was observed a few times. The V gene is TRBV5-1, the J gene TRBJ2-6, with a weak D call TRBD2 (5 bases). The V gene's germline CDR1 is SGHRS and CDR2 YFSETQ. The CDR3 loop spans 17 amino acids. The V and J ends lost 0 bases and 2 bases respectively, with 12 bases between them. CDR3 region: CASSLGQRTPGANVLTF. The CDR3 bases are TGCGCCAGCAGCTTGGGGCAGCGGACCCCTGGGGCCAACGTCCTGACTTTC.

The table lists this clonotype with many counts. J is TRBJ2-5 and V is TRBV11-3; no clear D. V gave up 4 bases and J gave up 0 bases, with 3 bases separating them. Germline lookup yields CDR1 SGHNT and CDR2 YENEEA. The CDR3 loop spans 12 amino acids. This CDR3 is CASSSNQETQYF. The CDR3 coding sequence is TGTGCCAGCAGCTCGAACCAAGAGACCCAGTACTTC.

This clonotype occurred many times. The chain employs TRBV19 and TRBJ2-1; D uncertain. The CDR3 covers 12 residues. Trimming shortened V by 6 bases and J by 8 bases, and 11 bases separated the two germline ends. From germline, CDR1 is LNHDA and CDR2 SQIVND (reference sequence). Here the CDR3 DNA reads TGTGCCAGTAGCATACTGGGCGATGAGCAGTTCTTC. Its protein is CASSILGDEQFF.

Ten or more counts support this clonotype. The chain combines TRBV12-3 or TRBV12-4 with TRBJ2-7; D is possibly TRBD1 (5 bases). V was trimmed by 0 bases and J by 1 base, leaving 16 bases between them. The CDR3 is 17 amino acids. CDR3 amino acids: CASSLAQVNGLSYEQYF. CDR3 coding DNA: TGTGCCAGCAGTTTAGCACAGGTCAACGGGCTTTCCTACGAGCAGTACTTC.

In its sample, this clonotype was seen many times. J is TRBJ2-1 and V is TRBV29-1, with D maybe TRBD1 (6 bases). Germline V gives CDR1 SQVTM, CDR2 ANQGSEA. The CDR3 runs to 15 residues. V lost 7 bases to trimming and J lost 8 bases, with 24 bases between them. CDR3 sequence: CSASLSTGIGDEQFF. The DNA for the CDR3 is TGCAGCGCCTCTCTATCAACAGGGATCGGGGATGAGCAGTTCTTC.

The gene calls are TRBV15 and TRBJ1-5; D is uncertain. V was clipped by 4 bases and J by 7 bases, with 11 bases between them. The CDR3 spans 13 residues. Germline V gene lookup returns CDR1 LNHNV and CDR2 YYDKDF (reference sequence). The CDR3 nucleotides are TGTGCCACCAGCACCAGCCCGGCGCAGCCCCAGCATTTT. It is translated as CATSTSPAQPQHF.

This clonotype showed up many times. V gene TRBV28 combines with J gene TRBJ1-3, with D unresolved. CDR1 is MDHEN, CDR2 SYDVKM, per germline. This CDR3 contains 16 residues. Trimming pared 4 bases from V and 1 base from J, leaving 14 bases between. CDR3 region: CASSSWTKGSGNTIYF. In nucleotides, the CDR3 is TGTGCCAGCAGTTCCTGGACTAAAGGATCTGGAAACACCATATATTTT.

This clonotype was detected many times. This chain joins TRBV7-2 and TRBJ2-3; TRBD1 matches at 10 bases. V dropped 5 bases and J dropped 3; count of bases not matched to a gene: 2. Germline V gene data show CDR1 as SGHTA and CDR2 as FQGNSA. CDR3 length equals 14 residues. The DNA for the CDR3 is TGTGCCAGCAGCGGGGGACAGGGGACAGATACGCAGTATTTT. Translated, it gives CASSGGQGTDTQYF.

V gene TRBV2 combines with J gene TRBJ1-4, with a possible D match to TRBD1 (5 bases). Germline CDR1 reads SNHLY; CDR2 reads FYNNEI. Trimming left V 7 bases short and J 5 bases short, with 14 bases between. The CDR3 runs to 14 residues. As DNA, the CDR3 is TGTGCCAGCACCCGCTTGGGGGAAAATGAAAAACTGTTTTTT. It is translated as CASTRLGENEKLFF.

The chain carries TRBV29-1 and TRBJ2-7; a possible D gene is TRBD1 (6 bases). Germline V gene data show CDR1 as SQVTM and CDR2 as ANQGSEA. The CDR3 sequence is 14 residues long. V was pared by 7 bases and J by 0 bases, with 16 bases between. The CDR3 coding sequence is TGCAGCGCGAAGATGACAGGCAGCTCCTACGAGCAGTACTTC. Translation: CSAKMTGSSYEQYF.

This clonotype was seen ten or more times. DNA of the CDR3: TGTGCCAGCAGGAGACAAGGGGAAGGTCTAATGAACACTGAAGCTTTCTTT. As protein: CASRRQGEGLMNTEAFF. The V and J genes are TRBV6-5 and TRBJ1-1; tentatively, D is TRBD1 (5 bases). The germline gives CDR1 MNHEY, CDR2 SVGAGI. The CDR3 totals 17 residues. The V gene lost 6 bases and the J gene lost 0 bases, with 20 bases spanning the gap.

This clonotype has a handful of counts. V usage is TRBV7-9 and J usage is TRBJ2-2; D is ambiguous. CDR3 length equals 15 residues. V was shortened by 3 bases and J by 5 bases, with 13 bases between the two germline ends. Germline assignment: CDR1 SEHNR and CDR2 FQNEAQ (reference sequence). The chain's CDR3 is CASSFGGQITGELFF. The CDR3 nucleotides read TGTGCCAGCAGCTTCGGTGGGCAGATTACCGGGGAGCTGTTTTTT.

This clonotype was recorded at least ten times. The rearrangement uses TRBV29-1 and TRBJ2-7, with D possibly matching TRBD1 (5 bases). The CDR3 has 12 residues. Between the trimmed V and J ends, which lost 1 base and 7 bases, there was a span of 11 bases. Looked up from germline, CDR1 is SQVTM and CDR2 is ANQGSEA. The CDR3 loop reads CSVEGTRGEQYF. CDR3 nucleotide sequence: TGCAGCGTTGAAGGGACAAGGGGTGAGCAGTACTTC.

This clonotype has only a few counts. The chain joins TRBV9 to TRBJ2-7; 12 nucleotides line up with TRBD2. The CDR3 totals 14 residues. From germline, CDR1 is SGDLS and CDR2 YYNGEE. Unmatched junction bases numbered 3, after V lost 1 base and J lost 7 bases. The CDR3 reads CASSVRLAGGEQYF. The DNA of the CDR3 is TGTGCCAGCAGCGTACGCCTAGCGGGAGGGGAGCAGTACTTC.

The chain carries TRBV5-1 and TRBJ1-4; unclear D gene. The CDR3 sequence is 17 residues long. The V gene's germline CDR1 is SGHRS and CDR2 YFSETQ. With 0 bases removed from V and 10 bases from J, the gap between germline ends came to 22 bases. CDR3 region: CASSLELLGFGEGKLFF. The CDR3 coding sequence is TGCGCCAGCAGCTTGGAACTTTTAGGGTTCGGGGAAGGAAAACTGTTTTTT.